Listed below are T cell receptor beta chains from one sample, sequenced in a study of shared clonotypes between healthy human individuals. Data came from immunoSEQ multiplex PCR; TCRdb stores just in-frame clones and leaves some out. The sample records 2 million to 3 million clones, approximately 94% being singletons. The sequenced sample consisted of naive CD4+ T cells from PBMCs. The origin of the receptors is a man aged 18-30 years in good health. Some clones in this sample may be carry-over from other donors' samples. The CDR3 runs from the conserved cysteine through the conserved F or W. The D gene is left open where the match is weak. Expanded clones get a size class; other rows say once, few or many, or leave the size out.

v_gene: TRBV5-1; d_gene: TRBD2; abundance: .; j_gene: TRBJ2-1; CDR3aa: CASSLDGTKRGEQFF; CDR3nt: TGCGCCAGCAGCTTGGATGGGACTAAGCGCGGTGAGCAGTTCTTC
v_gene: TRBV7-8; d_gene: .; abundance: .; j_gene: TRBJ1-1; CDR3aa: CASSLTIGGLANTEAFF; CDR3nt: TGTGCCAGCAGCCTAACTATCGGGGGACTCGCGAACACTGAAGCTTTCTTT
v_gene: TRBV28; d_gene: .; abundance: .; j_gene: TRBJ2-2; CDR3aa: CASSLSPGELFF; CDR3nt: TGTGCCAGCAGTTTGTCCCCCGGGGAGCTGTTTTTT
v_gene: TRBV15; d_gene: .; abundance: .; j_gene: TRBJ1-5; CDR3aa: CATSRRGGNQPQHF; CDR3nt: TGTGCCACCAGCAGAAGGGGGGGCAATCAGCCCCAGCATTTT
v_gene: TRBV10-1; d_gene: .; abundance: few; j_gene: TRBJ1-5; CDR3aa: CASSESGQPQHF; CDR3nt: TGCGCCAGCAGTGAGTCAGGCCAGCCCCAGCATTTT
v_gene: TRBV27; d_gene: TRBD1; abundance: .; j_gene: TRBJ2-2; CDR3aa: CASSLIGDRNTGELFF; CDR3nt: TGTGCCAGCAGTTTAATAGGGGACAGGAACACCGGGGAGCTGTTTTTT
v_gene: TRBV28; d_gene: TRBD1; abundance: .; j_gene: TRBJ2-6; CDR3aa: CASSLFRDRGLRGGANVLTF; CDR3nt: TGTGCCAGCAGTTTGTTTCGGGACAGGGGACTCCGAGGTGGGGCCAACGTCCTGACTTTC
v_gene: TRBV5-1; d_gene: TRBD2; abundance: .; j_gene: TRBJ2-7; CDR3aa: CASSLPWTSGESRGGEQYF; CDR3nt: TGCGCCAGCAGCTTACCATGGACTAGCGGGGAGTCCCGAGGGGGCGAGCAGTACTTC
v_gene: TRBV5-4; d_gene: .; abundance: .; j_gene: TRBJ2-7; CDR3aa: CASSRGSSYEQYF; CDR3nt: TGTGCCAGCAGCAGGGGTAGCTCCTACGAGCAGTACTTC
v_gene: TRBV4-1; d_gene: TRBD2; abundance: .; j_gene: TRBJ2-1; CDR3aa: CASSPGGAGDNEQFF; CDR3nt: TGCGCCAGCAGCCCCGGAGGTGCGGGGGACAATGAGCAGTTCTTC
v_gene: TRBV7-9; d_gene: .; abundance: .; j_gene: TRBJ1-1; CDR3aa: CASSFSGVGEAFF; CDR3nt: TGTGCCAGCAGCTTCTCAGGCGTCGGTGAAGCTTTCTTT
v_gene: TRBV28; d_gene: .; abundance: .; j_gene: TRBJ1-1; CDR3aa: CASVQAKIRYTEAFF; CDR3nt: TGTGCCAGCGTGCAGGCTAAAATAAGGTACACTGAAGCTTTCTTT
v_gene: TRBV4-1; d_gene: .; abundance: few; j_gene: TRBJ1-2; CDR3aa: CASSQDWGNYGYTF; CDR3nt: TGCGCCAGCAGCCAAGATTGGGGGAACTATGGCTACACCTTC
v_gene: TRBV27; d_gene: TRBD1; abundance: .; j_gene: TRBJ1-1; CDR3aa: CASSLSWTGTTEAFF; CDR3nt: TGTGCCAGCAGTTTATCTTGGACAGGGACCACTGAAGCTTTCTTT
v_gene: TRBV9; d_gene: .; abundance: once; j_gene: TRBJ1-1; CDR3aa: CASSVDQSVRAEAFF; CDR3nt: TGTGCCAGCAGCGTAGATCAATCGGTAAGGGCTGAAGCTTTCTTT
v_gene: TRBV7-3; d_gene: .; abundance: .; j_gene: TRBJ2-5; CDR3aa: CASSLMGQETQYF; CDR3nt: TGTGCCAGCAGCTTAATGGGCCAAGAGACCCAGTACTTC
v_gene: TRBV27; d_gene: .; abundance: .; j_gene: TRBJ2-6; CDR3aa: CASSPRIGGKSGANVLTF; CDR3nt: TGTGCCAGCAGTCCCCGGATTGGGGGGAAGTCTGGGGCCAACGTCCTGACTTTC
v_gene: TRBV18; d_gene: .; abundance: .; j_gene: TRBJ2-5; CDR3aa: CASSLVGKETQYF; CDR3nt: TGTGCCAGCTCCCTTGTAGGGAAAGAGACCCAGTACTTC
v_gene: TRBV12-5; d_gene: .; abundance: .; j_gene: TRBJ2-1; CDR3aa: CASRGHGDEQFF; CDR3nt: TGTGCTAGTAGGGGTCATGGAGATGAGCAGTTCTTC
v_gene: TRBV19; d_gene: TRBD2; abundance: .; j_gene: TRBJ2-1; CDR3aa: CASSIGLAGDSNEQFF; CDR3nt: TGTGCCAGTAGTATAGGTCTAGCGGGAGATAGCAATGAGCAGTTCTTC
v_gene: TRBV5-4; d_gene: .; abundance: .; j_gene: TRBJ1-1; CDR3aa: CASSLRAEAFF; CDR3nt: TGTGCCAGCAGCCTCCGGGCTGAAGCTTTCTTT
v_gene: TRBV28; d_gene: .; abundance: once; j_gene: TRBJ2-7; CDR3aa: CASSSRFGYEQYF; CDR3nt: TGTGCCAGCAGTTCCCGGTTTGGTTACGAGCAGTACTTC
v_gene: TRBV5-1; d_gene: .; abundance: .; j_gene: TRBJ2-1; CDR3aa: CASSSGSFLGEQFF; CDR3nt: TGCGCCAGCAGCTCGGGTTCCTTCCTTGGGGAGCAGTTCTTC